Shown below are 20 T cell receptor beta chains from a single sample sequenced in a study of T cell repertoires in cytomegalovirus infection. One entry per CDR3 protein, called by TCRdb with MiXCR from the reads. The sample carries 310,000 or so distinct CDR3 sequences, approximately 10% recorded once. The sample comprised PBMCs. These TCRs come from a human donor in good health (CMV status not recorded). Some clones in this sample may be carry-over from other donors' samples.

In this sample, this clonotype turned up a few times. At one end the junction does not follow the germline gene, possibly because of a read error. The V call is TRBV5-1, the J call TRBJ1-1; no firm D call. The CDR3 loop spans 13 amino acids. Germline V CDR1 and CDR2: SGHRS, YFSETQ. The CDR3 DNA reads as TGCGCCAGCAGTTTGGTGGGGTCTGCTGAAGCTTTCTTT. The encoded protein is CASSLVGSAEAFF.

This clonotype was counted ten times or more. The J gene is TRBJ2-3, the V gene TRBV29-1; 8 bases align to TRBD1. The CDR3 contains 17 residues. CDR1 is SQVTM and CDR2 is ANQGSEA in the germline V gene. Trimming took 0 bases from V and 4 from J; bases not matched to a gene: 12. CDR3 sequence reads: CSVEDWRAGGFADTQYF. CDR3 bases: TGCAGCGTTGAAGATTGGAGGGCAGGGGGCTTTGCAGATACGCAGTATTTT.

This clonotype was found a few times. V usage is TRBV9 and J usage is TRBJ2-1, with 8 bases fitting TRBD1. Germline V gene lookup returns CDR1 SGDLS and CDR2 YYNGEE. The CDR3 extends over 11 amino acids. Losses at the gene ends were 4 bases for V and 15 bases for J; bases not matched to a gene: 6. This CDR3 reads CASSPGQGPFF. The CDR3 DNA follows: TGTGCCAGCAGCCCAGGACAGGGTCCGTTCTTC.

This clonotype has ten or more counts. V usage is TRBV12-3 or TRBV12-4 and J usage is TRBJ1-3; D perhaps matches TRBD1 (5 bases). CDR3 length: 13 amino acids. Trimming left V 8 bases short and J 10 bases short, with 18 bases between. CDR3 loop: CASRWAGSVTIYF. CDR3 coding DNA: TGTGCCAGCCGTTGGGCAGGGTCTGTTACCATATATTTT.

This clonotype was picked up many times. V is TRBV20-1 and J is TRBJ2-7, with D perhaps TRBD1 (5 bases). The V and J ends lost 0 bases and 2 bases respectively, with 11 bases between them. The CDR3 is made up of 14 amino acids. Germline V gives CDR1 DFQATT, CDR2 SNEGSKA (reference sequence). The CDR3 sequence is CSARDPPQAYEQYV. CDR3 DNA sequence: TGCAGTGCTAGAGACCCGCCACAGGCCTACGAGCAGTACGTC.

The genes are TRBV23-1 and TRBJ2-7; no clear D. TRBV23-1 is known as an ORF, though its function is uncertain. V gave up 2 bases and J gave up 6 bases, with 8 bases separating them. This CDR3 spans 12 amino acids. CDR3 sequence (DNA): TGCGCCAGCAGTCAAGTGGTTGGCGAGCAGTACGTC. Encoded protein: CASSQVVGEQYV.

This clonotype was seen many times. The chain links TRBV5-4 to TRBJ2-7; D may match TRBD1 or TRBD2 (5 bases each). This CDR3 spans 14 amino acids. Germline CDR1 and CDR2: SGHNT and YYREEE (reference sequence). Trimming cost V 5 bases and J 0 bases, with 12 bases left between them. The CDR3 region is CASSLGDLSYEQYF. CDR3 sequence (DNA): TGTGCCAGCAGTTTAGGGGACCTCTCCTACGAGCAGTACTTC.

This chain uses TRBV6-2 or TRBV6-3 with TRBJ2-2; unclear D gene. The V and J ends lost 0 bases and 7 bases respectively, with 6 bases between them. Germline values: CDR1 MNHEY, CDR2 SVGEGT. This CDR3 comprises 13 residues. The CDR3 here is CASSYSAYGELFF. In DNA, the CDR3 is TGTGCCAGCAGTTACTCGGCGTACGGGGAGCTGTTTTTT.

The chain is built from TRBV28 and TRBJ2-7, with a possible D match to TRBD1 (6 bases). V lost 4 bases and J lost 4, with 11 bases in between. This CDR3 comprises 13 residues. CDR1 is MDHEN and CDR2 is SYDVKM in the germline V gene. CDR3: CASSWATGYEQYV. The CDR3 bases are TGTGCCAGCAGTTGGGCGACAGGATACGAGCAGTACGTC.

This clonotype was observed at least ten times. V and J are TRBV7-8 and TRBJ1-2; TRBD1 might be the D (6 bases). Looked up from germline, CDR1 is SGHVS and CDR2 is FQNEAQ. V was trimmed by 5 bases and J by 4 bases, leaving 17 bases between them. This CDR3 has 15 amino acids. This CDR3 is CASSGEDRKLYGYTF. CDR3 in DNA: TGTGCCAGCAGCGGAGAGGACAGAAAACTCTATGGCTACACCTTC.

At least ten counts were recorded for this clonotype. The gene calls are TRBV6-4 and TRBJ2-1, with 13 bases identical to TRBD2. The length of the CDR3 is 19 residues. Unmatched junction bases numbered 17, after V lost 5 bases and J lost 7 bases. Per germline, CDR1 MRHNA and CDR2 SNTAGT. CDR3: CASSPPGLAGPSHWNEQFF. The DNA of the CDR3 is TGTGCCAGCAGTCCGCCGGGACTAGCGGGACCCTCCCACTGGAATGAGCAGTTCTTC.

The J gene is TRBJ2-5, the V gene TRBV20-1, with D possibly called TRBD1 or TRBD2 (5 bases each). Trimming stripped 1 base from V and 2 bases from J, with 11 bases between. The length of the CDR3 is 14 residues. The germline CDR1 and CDR2 sequences are DFQATT and SNEGSKA (reference sequence). The CDR3 sequence is CSARVGTGQETQYF. CDR3 nucleotide sequence: TGCAGTGCTAGAGTTGGGACGGGGCAAGAGACCCAGTACTTC.

This clonotype was counted at least ten times. The chain is built from TRBV28 and TRBJ2-1; the D gene is possibly TRBD2 (6 bases). This CDR3 has 17 residues. V was pared by 1 base and J by 0 bases, with 13 bases between. Germline values: CDR1 MDHEN, CDR2 SYDVKM. The CDR3, as DNA: TGTGCCAGCAGTTTATCGTGGCGGGGAAGCTCCTACAATGAGCAGTTCTTC. It specifies CASSLSWRGSSYNEQFF.

This clonotype has a count of ten or more. The J gene is TRBJ1-6, the V gene TRBV6-1; no reliable D call. Germline CDR1 MNHNS, CDR2 SASEGT. The CDR3 sequence is 12 residues long. With 5 bases removed from V and 10 bases from J, the gap between germline ends came to 9 bases. The CDR3 DNA is TGTGCCAGCAGTTGGGTCAGCTCACCCCTCCACTTT. It yields the protein CASSWVSSPLHF.

This clonotype was picked up many times. CDR3 nucleotides: TGTGCCAGCAGTGTAACAGGGACATTAGTCAAAAACATTCAGTACTTC. Translated: CASSVTGTLVKNIQYF. The chain joins TRBV12-3 or TRBV12-4 to TRBJ2-4, with a tentative D call TRBD1 (6 bases). The CDR3 consists of 16 residues. The V and J ends lost 5 bases and 3 bases respectively, with 17 bases between them.

The sample holds a few counts of this clonotype. The chain joins TRBV4-1 to TRBJ2-7, with D possibly being TRBD2 (6 bases). The CDR3 sequence is 16 residues long. V was shortened by 1 base and J by 0 bases, with 13 bases between the two germline ends. Germline lookup yields CDR1 MGHRA and CDR2 YSYEKL. The CDR3 coding sequence is TGCGCCAGCAGCCAAGGATTTGGAGGGAGCTCCTACGAGCAGTACTTC. Its protein is CASSQGFGGSSYEQYF.

In its sample, this clonotype was seen many times. The rearrangement links TRBV7-2 to TRBJ2-3, with TRBD2 matching over 8 bases. The length of the CDR3 is 19 residues. Germline CDR1 SGHTA, CDR2 FQGNSA. With 3 bases clipped from V and 2 bases from J, the junction kept 16 bases outside the gene matches. DNA of the CDR3: TGTGCCAGCAGCTTGCGGCTTTGGCGGGGGGTTCACCTCACAGATACGCAGTATTTT. Translated: CASSLRLWRGVHLTDTQYF.

The J gene is TRBJ2-2, the V gene TRBV6-2 or TRBV6-3, with 11 nucleotides matching TRBD1. Germline loops: CDR1 MNHEY, CDR2 SVGEGT. Losses at the gene ends were 4 bases for V and 1 base for J; bases not matched to a gene: 17. This CDR3 region has 21 residues. The CDR3 DNA sequence: TGTGCCAGCAGTTCGTCCCCGGGACAGGGGGTAGCTAGCGGGAACACCGGGGAGCTGTTTTTT. Protein product: CASSSSPGQGVASGNTGELFF.

In this sample, this clonotype turned up many times. The genes are TRBV7-2 and TRBJ1-5; no firm D call. V was trimmed by 1 base and J by 4 bases, leaving 5 bases between them. Germline V lookup: CDR1 SGHTA, CDR2 FQGNSA. The CDR3 loop spans 13 amino acids. The CDR3 spells CASSLGENQPQHF. CDR3 bases: TGTGCCAGCAGCTTAGGGGAAAATCAGCCCCAGCATTTT.

The chain couples TRBV27 to TRBJ2-7; D may match TRBD1 or TRBD2 (5 bases each). The CDR3 spans 12 residues. CDR1 is MNHEY and CDR2 is SMNVEV in the germline V gene (reference sequence). The CDR3: CASSYRDDERYV. CDR3 DNA: TGTGCCAGCAGTTACCGGGACGACGAGCGGTACGTC.